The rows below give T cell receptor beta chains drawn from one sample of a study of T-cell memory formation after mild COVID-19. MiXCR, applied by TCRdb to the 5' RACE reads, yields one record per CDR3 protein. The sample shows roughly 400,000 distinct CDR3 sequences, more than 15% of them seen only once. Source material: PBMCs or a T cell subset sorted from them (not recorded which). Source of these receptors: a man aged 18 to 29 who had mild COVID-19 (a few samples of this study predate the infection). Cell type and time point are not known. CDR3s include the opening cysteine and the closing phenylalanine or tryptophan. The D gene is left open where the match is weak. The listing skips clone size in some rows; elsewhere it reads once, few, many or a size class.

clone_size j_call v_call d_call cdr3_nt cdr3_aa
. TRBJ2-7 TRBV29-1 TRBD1 TGCAGCGTTGTGAATCGGGGACAGGGGTCCTACGAGCAGTACTTC CSVVNRGQGSYEQYF
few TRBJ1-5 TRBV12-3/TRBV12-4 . TGTGCCAGCAGCTCGGGGGAGGAAAGGAATCAGCCCCAGCATTTT CASSSGEERNQPQHF
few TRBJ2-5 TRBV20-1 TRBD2 TGCAGTGCTACCGGGGGGGCGAAGACCCAGTACTTC CSATGGAKTQYF
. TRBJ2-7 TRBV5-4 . TGTGCCAGCAGCCCCGTTTTCGTGGGGGGCAATTTACACGAGCAGTACTTC CASSPVFVGGNLHEQYF
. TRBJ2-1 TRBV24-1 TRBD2 TGTGCCACCAGTGTACGAGCGGGGACGTACAATGAGCAGTTCTTC CATSVRAGTYNEQFF
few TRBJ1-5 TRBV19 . TGTGCCAGTAGACTCTGGGGCCAGGGAAGCAATCAGCCCCAGCATTTT CASRLWGQGSNQPQHF
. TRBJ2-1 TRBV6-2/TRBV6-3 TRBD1 TGTGCCAGCAGTTCCCCCCGGACAGGGCGGGATGAGCAGTTCTTC CASSSPRTGRDEQFF
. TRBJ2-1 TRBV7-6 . TGTGCCAGCAGTATCTCACATGGGTACAATGAGCAGTTCTTC CASSISHGYNEQFF
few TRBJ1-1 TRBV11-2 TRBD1 TGTGCCAGCAGTCCGACAGGGGGTAGGACGGCTTTCTTT CASSPTGGRTAFF
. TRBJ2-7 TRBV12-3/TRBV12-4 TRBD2 TGTGCCAGCAGTTTGAGCGGGGGGGCCAAGAGCGAGCAGTACTTC CASSLSGGAKSEQYF
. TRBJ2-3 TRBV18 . TGTGCCAGCTCACCATGGCGGGGAGGCACAGATACGCAGTATTTT CASSPWRGGTDTQYF
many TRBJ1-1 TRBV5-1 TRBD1 TGCGCCAGCAGCTTGCAGGGGGATACTGAAGCTTTCTTT CASSLQGDTEAFF
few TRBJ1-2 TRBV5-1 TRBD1 TGCGCCAGCAGCCTGGGGACAGGAGCCCACTATGGCTACACCTTC CASSLGTGAHYGYTF
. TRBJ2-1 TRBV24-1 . TGTGCCACCAGTGAACGGTACGGGAGCCTGGTTGAGCAGTTCTTC CATSERYGSLVEQFF
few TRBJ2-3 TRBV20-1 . TGCAGTGCTAGAGATTCGGGGGGCCCCCCAGATACGCAGTATTTT CSARDSGGPPDTQYF
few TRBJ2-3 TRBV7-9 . TGTGCCAGCAGCCCAGGGCCTGGGGGAGATACGCAGTATTTT CASSPGPGGDTQYF
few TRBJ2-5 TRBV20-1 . TGCAGTGCTAGCGCCCCAACTAGGGGCGGAGAGACCCAGTACTTC CSASAPTRGGETQYF
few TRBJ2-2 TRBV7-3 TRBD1 TGTGCCAGCAGCGGTGCCGGGACAGGGGCCGGGGAGCTGTTTTTT CASSGAGTGAGELFF
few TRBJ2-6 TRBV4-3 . TGCGCCAGCAGCCAGGCTCCAGGGGCCAACGTCCTGACTTTC CASSQAPGANVLTF
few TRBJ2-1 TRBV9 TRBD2 TGTGCCAGCAGCGTAGACCCACGGGGGGGCGTTGAGCAGTTCTTC CASSVDPRGGVEQFF
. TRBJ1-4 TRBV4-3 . TGCGCCAGCAACAAGAGATACCTATCGGGTGAAAAACTGTTTTTT CASNKRYLSGEKLFF
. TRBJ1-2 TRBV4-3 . TGCGCCAGCAGCCTAGGGGGGGGCCTGCCATATGGCTACACCTTC CASSLGGGLPYGYTF
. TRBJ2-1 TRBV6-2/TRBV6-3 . TGTGCCAGCAGGGCCTGGGGCTCCTACAATGAGCAGTTCTTC CASRAWGSYNEQFF
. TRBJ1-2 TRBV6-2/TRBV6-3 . TGTGCCAGCAGCGATCCCAATGGCTACACCTTC CASSDPNGYTF
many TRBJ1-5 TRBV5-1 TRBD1 TGCGCCAGCAGCCCGGGACAGGGCAATCAGCCCCAGCATTTT CASSPGQGNQPQHF
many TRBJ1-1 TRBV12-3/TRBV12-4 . TGTGCCAGCAGTACGTTGGGCGGGGACACTGAAGCTTTCTTT CASSTLGGDTEAFF
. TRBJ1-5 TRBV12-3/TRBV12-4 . TGTGCCAGCACCCTTGGGGGGGACAATCAGCCCCAGCATTTT CASTLGGDNQPQHF